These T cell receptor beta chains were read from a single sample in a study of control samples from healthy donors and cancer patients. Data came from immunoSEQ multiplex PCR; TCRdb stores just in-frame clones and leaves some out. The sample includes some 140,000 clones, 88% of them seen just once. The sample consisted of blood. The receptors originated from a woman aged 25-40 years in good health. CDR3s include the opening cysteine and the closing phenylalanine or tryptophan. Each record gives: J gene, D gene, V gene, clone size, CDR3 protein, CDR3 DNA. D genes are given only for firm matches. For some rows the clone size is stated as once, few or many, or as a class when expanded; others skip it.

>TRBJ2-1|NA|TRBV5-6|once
CASSPPKGNEQFF
TGTGCCAGCAGCCCTCCCAAGGGGAATGAGCAGTTCTTC
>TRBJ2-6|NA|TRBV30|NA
CAWTIGGSGANVLTF
TGTGCCTGGACAATCGGGGGCTCTGGGGCCAACGTCCTGACTTTC
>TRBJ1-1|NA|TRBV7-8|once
CASSLVSKNTEAFF
TGTGCCAGCAGCTTAGTCAGTAAGAACACTGAAGCTTTCTTT
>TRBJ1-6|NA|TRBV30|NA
CAWSVSRGNNSPLHF
TGTGCCTGGAGTGTGTCCAGGGGAAATAATTCACCCCTCCACTTT
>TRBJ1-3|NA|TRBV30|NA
CAWRGSGNTIYF
TGTGCCTGGAGGGGGAGTGGAAACACCATATATTTT
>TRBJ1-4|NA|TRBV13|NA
CASSRVATNEKLFF
TGTGCCAGCAGCCGGGTAGCCACTAATGAAAAACTGTTTTTT
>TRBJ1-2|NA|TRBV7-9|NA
CASSSGDSGYTF
TGTGCCAGCAGCTCCGGGGATTCTGGCTACACCTTC
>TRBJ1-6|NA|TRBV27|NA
CASSDRSSYNSPLHF
TGTGCCAGCAGCGACAGGAGCTCCTATAATTCACCCCTCCACTTT
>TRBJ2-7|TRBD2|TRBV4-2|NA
CASSQRTSGSYEQYF
TGTGCCAGCAGCCAGAGGACTAGCGGGAGCTACGAGCAGTACTTC
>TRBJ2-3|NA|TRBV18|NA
CASSPRTEGTDTQYF
TGTGCCAGCTCACCAAGAACTGAAGGAACAGATACGCAGTATTTT
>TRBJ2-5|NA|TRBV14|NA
CASSQGQGGWETQYF
TGTGCCAGCAGCCAAGGACAGGGAGGCTGGGAGACCCAGTACTTC
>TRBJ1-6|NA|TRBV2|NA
CASRAQGGGSPLHF
TGTGCCAGCAGGGCTCAGGGAGGTGGGTCACCCCTCCACTTT
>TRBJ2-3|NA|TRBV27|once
CASSFLRYTDTQYF
TGTGCCAGCAGTTTTCTAAGATACACAGATACGCAGTATTTT
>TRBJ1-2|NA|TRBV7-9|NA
CASSPSEGYTF
TGTGCCAGCAGCCCAAGCGAGGGCTACACCTTC
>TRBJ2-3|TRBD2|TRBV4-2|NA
CASSHSGTSETDTQYF
TGTGCCAGCAGCCATTCCGGGACTAGCGAGACAGATACGCAGTATTTT
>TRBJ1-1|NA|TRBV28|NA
CASPGPGDETEAFF
TGTGCCAGCCCGGGCCCGGGGGATGAGACTGAAGCTTTCTTT
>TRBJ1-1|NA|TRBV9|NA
CASSEAANTEAFF
TGTGCCAGCAGCGAGGCAGCTAACACTGAAGCTTTCTTT
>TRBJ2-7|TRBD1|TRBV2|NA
CASIRDRSSEQYF
TGTGCCAGCATCCGGGACAGATCCTCCGAGCAGTACTTC
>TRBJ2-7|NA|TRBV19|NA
CASTRGAGDYEQYF
TGTGCCAGTACCCGGGGGGCAGGGGACTACGAGCAGTACTTC
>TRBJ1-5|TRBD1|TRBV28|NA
CASSFLPGTGRDQPQHF
TGTGCCAGCAGTTTCCTCCCCGGGACAGGAAGAGATCAGCCCCAGCATTTT
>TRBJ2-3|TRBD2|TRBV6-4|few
CASSLGGTSLDTQYF
TGTGCCAGCAGCCTCGGTGGGACTAGTTTAGATACGCAGTATTTT
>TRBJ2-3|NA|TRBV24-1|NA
CATSDYTDTQYF
TGTGCCACCAGTGATTACACAGATACGCAGTATTTT
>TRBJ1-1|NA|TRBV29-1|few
CSVWTPNTEAFF
TGCAGCGTTTGGACACCTAACACTGAAGCTTTCTTT
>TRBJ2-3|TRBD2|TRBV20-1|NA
CSASPGGRTDTQYF
TGCAGTGCTAGTCCCGGCGGGAGGACAGATACGCAGTATTTT
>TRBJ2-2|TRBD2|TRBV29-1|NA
CSVPTSGTNTGELFF
TGCAGCGTTCCTACTAGCGGAACTAACACCGGGGAGCTGTTTTTT
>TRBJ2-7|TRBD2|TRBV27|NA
CASSWASGYYEQYF
TGTGCCAGCAGTTGGGCTAGCGGTTACTACGAGCAGTACTTC
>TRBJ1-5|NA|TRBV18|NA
CASSPGYNQPQHF
TGTGCCAGCTCACCAGGTTACAATCAGCCCCAGCATTTT
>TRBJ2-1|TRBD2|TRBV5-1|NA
CASSRANRLAGAFLYNEQFF
TGCGCCAGCAGCCGCGCTAACCGACTAGCGGGAGCTTTTTTGTACAATGAGCAGTTCTTC
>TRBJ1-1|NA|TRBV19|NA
CASSIEQGGAEAFF
TGTGCCAGTAGTATTGAACAGGGCGGGGCCGAGGCTTTCTTT
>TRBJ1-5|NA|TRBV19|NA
CASSISGSHQPQHF
TGTGCCAGTAGTATTTCAGGGAGTCATCAGCCCCAGCATTTT
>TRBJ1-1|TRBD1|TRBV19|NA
CASSTGTVDTEAFF
TGTGCCAGTAGTACGGGGACAGTGGACACTGAAGCTTTCTTT
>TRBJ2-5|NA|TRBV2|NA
CASRPRQIQETQYF
TGTGCCAGCAGGCCCCGACAGATCCAAGAGACCCAGTACTTC
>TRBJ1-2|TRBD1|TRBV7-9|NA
CASSSSGGTNYGYTF
TGTGCCAGCAGCTCATCAGGGGGAACCAACTATGGCTACACCTTC
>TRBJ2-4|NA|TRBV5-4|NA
CASSSRQDGNIQYF
TGTGCCAGCAGCTCACGACAGGATGGTAACATTCAGTACTTC
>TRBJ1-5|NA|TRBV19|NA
CASSIMGASQPQHF
TGTGCCAGTAGTATCATGGGGGCAAGTCAGCCCCAGCATTTT
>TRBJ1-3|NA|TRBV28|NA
CASIQGLAGNTIYF
TGTGCCAGCATCCAGGGGTTAGCTGGAAACACCATATATTTT
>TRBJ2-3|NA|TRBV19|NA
CASGGGASLTDTQYF
TGTGCCAGTGGGGGCGGGGCCAGCTTAACAGATACGCAGTATTTT
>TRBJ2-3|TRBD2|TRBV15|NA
CATSRELAGSTDTQYF
TGTGCCACCAGCAGAGAACTAGCGGGGAGCACAGATACGCAGTATTTT
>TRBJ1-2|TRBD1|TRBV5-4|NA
CASSLAGTGKKGYTF
TGTGCCAGCAGCTTGGCCGGGACAGGGAAAAAAGGCTACACCTTC
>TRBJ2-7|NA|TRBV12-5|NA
CASGFDEAYEQYF
TGTGCTAGTGGTTTTGATGAGGCCTACGAGCAGTACTTC
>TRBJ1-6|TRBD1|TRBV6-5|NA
CASTYRQGTNSPLHF
TGTGCCAGCACTTATCGACAGGGGACAAATTCACCCCTCCACTTT
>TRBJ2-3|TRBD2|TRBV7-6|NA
CASSLAGTSGTDTQYF
TGTGCCAGCAGCTTAGCAGGGACTAGCGGCACAGATACGCAGTATTTT
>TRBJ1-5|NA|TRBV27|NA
CASSLQGPSNQPQHF
TGTGCCAGCAGTTTACAGGGACCCAGCAATCAGCCCCAGCATTTT
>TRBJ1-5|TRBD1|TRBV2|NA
CASRGTVANQPQHF
TGTGCCAGCAGGGGGACAGTAGCCAATCAGCCCCAGCATTTT
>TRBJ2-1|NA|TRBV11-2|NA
CASSLEWRVKNEQFF
TGTGCCAGCAGCTTAGAATGGAGGGTAAAGAATGAGCAGTTCTTC
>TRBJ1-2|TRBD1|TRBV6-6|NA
CASSYSGQGDYGYTF
TGTGCCAGCAGTTACTCGGGCCAGGGGGACTATGGCTACACCTTC